This TCR beta chain was sequenced in a study of T-cell reconstitution after alpha-beta-depleted transplantation in children. Study results and limitations: Newly made T cells mostly supplied T-cell counts and diversity one year after transplant. At day 60, the high TCRbeta diversity found in some patients originated from recipient T cells and thymic progenitors that had survived. Alpha-beta T cells about two months after transplant reportedly derived from several hundred expanded graft clones.

TCRbeta library preparation incorporated unique molecular identifiers. TCRdb ran MiXCR on the PCR reads and lists one entry per CDR3 protein. The sample shows over 90,000 distinct CDR3 sequences, approximately 5.4% of them seen only once. Germline V gene data show CDR1 as MGHRA and CDR2 as YSYEKL. The CDR3 runs 15 residues. Deletions cut 0 bases from V and 7 bases from J, with 15 bases between. This clonotype was seen repeatedly, ten times or more. Its antigen remains unknown. The sample here was PBMCs, mostly from graft donor cells, taken 60 days after TCRalphabeta/CD19-depleted stem cell transplant. This TCR derives from a female patient between 2 and 15 years old who had a stem cell transplant for Fanconi anemia, so the T cells may come from the graft donor. This chain connects TRBV4-1 to TRBJ1-1, with D possibly being TRBD1 (5 bases). CDR3 residues: CASSQEGSGYGEAFF. In DNA form, the CDR3 reads TGCGCCAGCAGCCAAGAAGGGTCAGGGTACGGTGAAGCTTTCTTT.